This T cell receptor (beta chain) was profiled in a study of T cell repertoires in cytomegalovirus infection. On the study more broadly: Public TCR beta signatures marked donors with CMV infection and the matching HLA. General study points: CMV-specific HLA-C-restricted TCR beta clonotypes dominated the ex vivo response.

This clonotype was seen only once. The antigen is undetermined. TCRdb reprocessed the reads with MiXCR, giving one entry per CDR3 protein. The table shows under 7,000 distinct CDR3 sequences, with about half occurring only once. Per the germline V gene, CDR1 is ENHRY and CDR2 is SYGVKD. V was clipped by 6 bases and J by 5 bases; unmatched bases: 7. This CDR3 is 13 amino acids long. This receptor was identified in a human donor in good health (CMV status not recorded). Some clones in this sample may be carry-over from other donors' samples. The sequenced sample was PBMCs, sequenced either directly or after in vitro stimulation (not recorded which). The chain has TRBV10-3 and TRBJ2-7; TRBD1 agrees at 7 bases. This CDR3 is CAIRRQGSDEQYF. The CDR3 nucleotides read TGTGCCATCAGACGACAGGGAAGCGACGAGCAGTACTTC.